This T cell receptor (beta chain) originates from a study of cytomegalovirus exposure and HLA in healthy donors. Study overall: Earlier work reported around 110 million unique TCR beta sequences from 180 million or so T cells.

As to this clone: As yet, its antigen is unknown.

Study results and caveats: Later analysis placed DRB1 highest and HLA-C lowest in TCR association rates, which differed by HLA locus. Segments of the TCR beta V type were, in most cases, productive about 90% or about 30% of the time in an earlier analysis.

Germline V gene lookup returns CDR1 GTSNPN and CDR2 SVGIG (reference sequence). The CDR3 covers 15 residues. Trimming took off 0 bases at V and 1 base at J, with 12 bases between the two ends. Primers: 60 Vbeta forward and 13 Jbeta reverse. TCRdb's copy holds only in-frame clones and misses some; the assay was immunoSEQ multiplex PCR. The profile shows some 56,000 clones, around four fifths of them singletons. Sequencing was done on a sample of PBMCs. The sequence was obtained from a man aged 45-65 years in good health and CMV-seronegative. The chain combines TRBV30 with TRBJ1-1; no firm D call. Here the CDR3 DNA reads TGTGCCTGGAGTGTAGAGGTCCGCAAGAACACTGAAGCTTTCTTT. It translates to CAWSVEVRKNTEAFF.